This TCR beta chain originates from a study of shared clonotypes between healthy human individuals. The CDR3 is 16 residues long. The ends lost 4 bases at V and 1 base at J; junction bases unmatched: 10. Germline CDR1 is SGHNT and CDR2 is YYREEE (reference sequence). As concerns this clone: As yet, its antigen is unknown.

Repertoires were generated with immunoSEQ multiplex PCR, while TCRdb's copy carries only in-frame clones and drops some. The table records about 2 million clones, 95% of them present only once. Study conclusions and caveats: Sharing across four donors was highest in naive CD4 (roughly 5%) and lowest in memory CD8 (around 0.4%).

Sequencing was done on a sample of naive CD4+ T cells sorted from blood. Subset here: CD45RA+ positively selected. The chain links TRBV5-4 to TRBJ1-1, with 7 bases that match TRBD1. The source of this sequence is a man between 18 and 29 years old in good health. The CDR3 here is CASSLNPTGQNTEAFF. CDR3 nucleotide sequence: TGTGCCAGCAGCCTAAACCCGACAGGGCAGAACACTGAAGCTTTCTTT.